The 10 T cell receptor beta chains below were found in one sample sequenced in a study of blood T cell repertoires in COVID-19. The table came from immunoSEQ multiplex PCR; TCRdb's copy has only in-frame clones and leaves some out. The top ten hold about 4.1% of the sample, which has approximately 300,000 clones, approximately 84% seen once. Sequenced input: PBMCs or T cells enriched from blood (not recorded which). Every receptor here comes from a man aged 25-45 years who had recovered from COVID-19.

The CDR3 loop is CASRGTGEETQYF. The DNA of the CDR3 is TGTGCCAGCAGAGGGACAGGGGAAGAGACCCAGTACTTC. This rearrangement joins TRBV12-3 or TRBV12-4 to TRBJ2-5; TRBD1 matches at 10 bases. The ends lost 6 bases at V and 3 bases at J; junction bases unmatched: 1. The CDR3 loop spans 13 amino acids.

The gene calls are TRBV7-2 and TRBJ2-7, with D possibly matching TRBD2 (6 bases). Germline V gives CDR1 SGHTA, CDR2 FQGNSA. This CDR3 contains 16 residues. V was shortened by 2 bases and J by 0 bases, with 14 bases between the two germline ends. The CDR3 sequence: CASSLWRAGLSYEQYF. In nucleotides, the CDR3 is TGTGCCAGCAGCTTATGGAGGGCGGGACTCTCCTACGAGCAGTACTTC.

The rearrangement uses TRBV6-1 and TRBJ2-2; 8 nucleotides match TRBD1. J was trimmed by 6 bases and V by 3 bases; bases with no gene match: 12. The CDR3 loop spans 17 amino acids. Germline CDR1 reads MNHNS; CDR2 reads SASEGT. The CDR3 DNA reads TGTGCCAGCAGTGAGGATACAGGGGGATGGGGACCCGGGGAGCTGTTTTTT. Encoded protein: CASSEDTGGWGPGELFF.

A single count supports this clone. The chain joins TRBV5-1 to TRBJ2-7; TRBD1 aligns across 7 bases. J gave up 1 base and V 3 bases, and 4 bases lay outside the gene matches. This CDR3 comprises 14 residues. Germline V CDR1 and CDR2: SGHRS, YFSETQ. DNA for the CDR3: TGCGCCAGCAGCTCACAGGGGTCATCCTACGAGCAGTACTTC. Amino acids: CASSSQGSSYEQYF.

The chain recombines TRBV11-2 with TRBJ2-7, with a tentative D call TRBD2 (5 bases). Germline values: CDR1 SGHAT, CDR2 FQNNGV. The CDR3 loop spans 16 amino acids. The germline V and J ends were trimmed by 0 bases and 0 bases, with 12 bases remaining between them. The CDR3 spells CASSLELGRSSYEQYF. In DNA, the CDR3 is TGTGCCAGCAGCTTAGAGTTAGGGAGAAGCTCCTACGAGCAGTACTTC.

This clone was detected only a few times. V and J are TRBV11-3 and TRBJ2-7; D perhaps matches TRBD2 (7 bases). Trimming pared 5 bases from V and 3 bases from J, leaving 26 bases between. This CDR3 region has 18 residues. Per the germline V gene, CDR1 is SGHNT and CDR2 is YENEEA. The CDR3 DNA sequence: TGTGCCAGCAGCCGCGGTGGGGGGCAGCGGGATCAGGACTACGAGCAGTACTTC. Its translation is CASSRGGGQRDQDYEQYF.

This clone was counted a single time. V and J are TRBV5-5 and TRBJ1-5, with 8 bases matching TRBD1. V dropped 4 bases and J dropped 4; count of bases not matched to a gene: 13. The CDR3 consists of 17 residues. Looked up from germline, CDR1 is SGHKS and CDR2 is YYEKEE (reference sequence). CDR3 nucleotides: TGTGCCAGCAGCAGAGAGCGGACAGGGAGCATTAATCAGCCCCAGCATTTT. Its translation: CASSRERTGSINQPQHF.

This chain joins TRBV5-1 and TRBJ1-6, with D perhaps matching TRBD1 (5 bases). Trimming took 5 bases from V and 8 from J, leaving 14 bases between them. The CDR3 runs to 14 residues. Germline V gene data show CDR1 as SGHRS and CDR2 as YFSETQ. The CDR3 coding sequence is TGCGCCAGCAGGCCTGGGGCCGATGATTCACCCCTCCACTTT. This translates into CASRPGADDSPLHF.

V gene TRBV9 combines with J gene TRBJ2-1, with a weak D call TRBD2 (6 bases). Germline V lookup: CDR1 SGDLS, CDR2 YYNGEE. Trimming pared 7 bases from V and 6 bases from J, leaving 23 bases between. There are 16 residues in the CDR3. The CDR3 DNA reads TGTGCCAGCGGTGGGCGGGAAACGATGGGTGCCAATGAGCAGTTCTTC. Its translation is CASGGRETMGANEQFF.

Regarding this clone: An end of the junction does not agree with germline; a read error may underlie this. The rearrangement uses TRBV6-1 and TRBJ1-2, with TRBD1 identical over 9 bases. Germline CDR1 and CDR2: MNHNS and SASEGT. CDR3 length: 14 amino acids. CDR3 amino acids: CASSEEDRGYGYTF. For the CDR3, the DNA is TGTGCCAGCAGCGAAGAGGACAGGGGTTATGGCTACACCTTC.